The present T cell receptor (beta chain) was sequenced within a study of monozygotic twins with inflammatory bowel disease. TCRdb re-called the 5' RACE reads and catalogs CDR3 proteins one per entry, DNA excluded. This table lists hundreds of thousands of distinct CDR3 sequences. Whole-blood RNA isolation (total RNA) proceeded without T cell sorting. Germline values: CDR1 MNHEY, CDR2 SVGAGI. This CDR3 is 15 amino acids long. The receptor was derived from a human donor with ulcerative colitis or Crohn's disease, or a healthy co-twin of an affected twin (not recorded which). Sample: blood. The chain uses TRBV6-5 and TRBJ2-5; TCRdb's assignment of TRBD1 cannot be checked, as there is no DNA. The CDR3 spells CASSNGPPFPETQYF.